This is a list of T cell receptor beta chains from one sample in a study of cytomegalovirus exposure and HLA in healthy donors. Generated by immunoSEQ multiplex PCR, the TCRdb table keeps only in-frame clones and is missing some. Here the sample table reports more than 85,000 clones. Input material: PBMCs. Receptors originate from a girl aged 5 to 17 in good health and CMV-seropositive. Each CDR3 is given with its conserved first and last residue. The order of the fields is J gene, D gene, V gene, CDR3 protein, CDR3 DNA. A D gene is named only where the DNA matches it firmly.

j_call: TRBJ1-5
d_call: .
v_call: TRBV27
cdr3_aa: CASSAQGSNQHQHF
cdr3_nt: TGTGCCAGCAGTGCCCAGGGGAGCAATCAGCACCAGCATTTT

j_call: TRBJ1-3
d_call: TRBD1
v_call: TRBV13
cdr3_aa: CASSRDRLSGNTIYF
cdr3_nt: TGTGCCAGCAGCAGGGACAGGCTCTCTGGAAACACCATATATTTT

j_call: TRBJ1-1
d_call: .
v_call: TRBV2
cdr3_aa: CASSDEFSRLRNTEAFF
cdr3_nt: TGTGCCAGCAGTGATGAGTTTTCGCGACTGAGGAACACTGAAGCTTTCTTT

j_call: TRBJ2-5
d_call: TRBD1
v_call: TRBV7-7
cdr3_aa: CASSLDRGVGETQYF
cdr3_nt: TGTGCTAGCAGCTTAGACAGGGGAGTAGGAGAGACCCAGTACTTC

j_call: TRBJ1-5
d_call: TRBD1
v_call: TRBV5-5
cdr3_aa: CASSPGQGGQPQHF
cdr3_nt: TGTGCCAGCAGCCCTGGACAGGGAGGCCAGCCCCAGCATTTT

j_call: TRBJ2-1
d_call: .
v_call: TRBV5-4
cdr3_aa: CASSLVLASEQFF
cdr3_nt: TGTGCCAGCAGCTTGGTCCTAGCAAGTGAGCAGTTCTTC

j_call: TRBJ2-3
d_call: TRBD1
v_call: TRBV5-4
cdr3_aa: CASSLQGALTDTQYF
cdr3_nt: TGTGCCAGCAGCTTACAGGGGGCGCTGACAGATACGCAGTATTTT

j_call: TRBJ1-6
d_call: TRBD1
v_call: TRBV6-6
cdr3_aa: CASSFDRGRSPLHF
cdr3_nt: TGTGCCAGCAGTTTTGACAGGGGCCGATCACCCCTCCACTTT

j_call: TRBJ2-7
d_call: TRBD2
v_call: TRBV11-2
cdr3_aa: CASSYGLAGGLSEQYF
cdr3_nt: TGTGCCAGCAGCTATGGACTAGCGGGGGGGCTCTCCGAGCAGTACTTC

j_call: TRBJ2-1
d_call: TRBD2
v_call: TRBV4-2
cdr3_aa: CASSQETSTADNEQFF
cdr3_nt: TGTGCCAGCAGCCAAGAGACTAGCACTGCCGACAATGAGCAGTTCTTC

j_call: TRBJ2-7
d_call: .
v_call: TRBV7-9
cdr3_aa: CASSLYGGPAYEQYF
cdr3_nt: TGTGCCAGCAGCTTATACGGGGGGCCCGCCTACGAGCAGTACTTC

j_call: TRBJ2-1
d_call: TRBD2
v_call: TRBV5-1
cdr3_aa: CASNPTSPYNEQFF
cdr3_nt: TGCGCCAGCAACCCGACTAGCCCCTACAATGAGCAGTTCTTC

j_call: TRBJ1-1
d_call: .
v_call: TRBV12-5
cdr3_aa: CASGLDKNTEAFF
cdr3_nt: TGTGCTAGTGGTTTAGACAAGAACACTGAAGCTTTCTTT

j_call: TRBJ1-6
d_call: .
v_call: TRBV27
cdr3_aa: CASSLTDSPLHF
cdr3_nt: TGTGCCAGCAGTTTAACTGATTCACCCCTCCACTTT

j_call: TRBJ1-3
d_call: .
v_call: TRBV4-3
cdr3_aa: CASSQDLAEGNTIYF
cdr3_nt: TGCGCCAGCAGCCAAGATCTTGCAGAAGGAAACACCATATATTTT

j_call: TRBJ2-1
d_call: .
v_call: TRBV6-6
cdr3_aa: CASKEGSAEQFF
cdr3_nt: TGTGCCAGCAAGGAGGGGTCGGCTGAGCAGTTCTTC

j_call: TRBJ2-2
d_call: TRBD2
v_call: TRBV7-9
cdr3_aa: CASSFGGAVTGELFF
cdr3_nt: TGTGCCAGCAGCTTCGGGGGGGCGGTCACCGGGGAGCTGTTTTTT

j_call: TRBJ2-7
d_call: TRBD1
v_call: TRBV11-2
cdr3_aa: CASSPGTDNYEQYF
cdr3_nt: TGTGCCAGCAGCCCCGGGACAGACAACTACGAGCAGTACTTC

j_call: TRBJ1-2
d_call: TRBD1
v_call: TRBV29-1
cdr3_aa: CSVDTGADYGYTF
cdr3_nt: TGCAGCGTGGACACAGGGGCGGACTATGGCTACACCTTC

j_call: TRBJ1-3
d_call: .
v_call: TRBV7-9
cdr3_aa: CASSLDEGVVGNTIYF
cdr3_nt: TGTGCCAGCAGCTTAGATGAGGGGGTAGTTGGAAACACCATATATTTT

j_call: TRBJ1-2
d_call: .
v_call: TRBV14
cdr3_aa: CASSQVGRLTSLSGYTF
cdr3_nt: TGTGCCAGCAGCCAAGTGGGGCGCCTCACCTCACTTAGTGGCTACACCTTC

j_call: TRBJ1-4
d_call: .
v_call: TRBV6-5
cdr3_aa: CASTRRRVWEKLFF
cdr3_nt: TGTGCCAGCACCCGACGGAGGGTATGGGAAAAACTGTTTTTT

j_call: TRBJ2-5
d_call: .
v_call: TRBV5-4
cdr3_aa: CASSLGSGVQETQYF
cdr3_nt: TGTGCCAGCAGCTTGGGCTCAGGGGTCCAAGAGACCCAGTACTTC

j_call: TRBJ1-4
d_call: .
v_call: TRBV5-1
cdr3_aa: CASSLGVGTTNEKLFF
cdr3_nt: TGCGCCAGCAGCTTGGGGGTCGGGACAACTAATGAAAAACTGTTTTTT

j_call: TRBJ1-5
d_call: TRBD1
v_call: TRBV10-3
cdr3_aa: CAISRDRVWSNQPQHF
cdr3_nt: TGTGCCATCAGCCGGGACAGGGTATGGAGCAATCAGCCCCAGCATTTT

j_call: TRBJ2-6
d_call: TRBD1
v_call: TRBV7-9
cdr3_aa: CASSLYPGQGQSGANVLTF
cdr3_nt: TGTGCCAGCAGCCTTTATCCGGGACAGGGCCAATCTGGGGCCAACGTCCTGACTTTC